This paragraph reports one TCR beta chain. Each of the donors was a healthy adult who was HIV-negative and had not had a recent acute infection or vaccination. This CDR3 region has 17 residues. Germline CDR1 and CDR2: SGHRS and YFSETQ. V was clipped by 0 bases and J by 4 bases, with 17 bases between them. The data stem from a study of shared clonotypes between healthy human individuals. Using immunoSEQ multiplex PCR, the repertoire was profiled, and TCRdb retains in-frame clones only, with some absent. The data show some 1,400,000 clones, approximately 96% seen once. The sample comprised naive CD4+ T cells sorted from blood. The subset here: CD45RA+ positively selected. The chain joins TRBV5-1 to TRBJ1-3; D remains ambiguous. This receptor was identified in a man aged 25 to 40 in good health. CDR3 in DNA: TGCGCCAGCAGCTTGGTGGCCAGCCGGTCGGCAGGAAACACCATATATTTT. Translating gives CASSLVASRSAGNTIYF. The variable domain in full, with the rest retrieved from reference TRBV5-1 and TRBJ1-3, is KAGVTQTPRYLIKTRGQQVTLSCSPISGHRSVSWYQQTPGQGLQFLFEYFSETQRNKGNFPGRFSGRQFSNSRSEMNVSTLELGDSALYLCASSLVASRSAGNTIYFGEGSWLTVV.